What follows are 13 T cell receptor beta chains derived from one specimen sequenced in a study of identifying expanded T cells in peripheral blood. The table came from immunoSEQ multiplex PCR; TCRdb's copy has only in-frame clones and leaves some out. The sample carries 45,000 to 75,000 clones, around 86% recorded once. Sequencing was carried out using blood. These receptors were collected from a person between 18 and 75 years old in good health.

The chain is built from TRBV15 and TRBJ2-4; D is perhaps TRBD1 (5 bases). Germline V CDR1 and CDR2: LNHNV, YYDKDF (reference sequence). V was clipped by 4 bases and J by 8 bases, with 21 bases between them. The CDR3 covers 16 residues. The CDR3 sequence is CATSKGASLLRDIQYF. The CDR3 DNA reads as TGTGCCACCAGCAAAGGGGCTTCTCTACTCCGGGACATTCAGTACTTC.

The chain links TRBV18 to TRBJ1-1, with a tentative D call TRBD1 (6 bases). The CDR3 consists of 15 residues. Germline V CDR1 and CDR2: KGHSH, LQKENI. With 6 bases removed from V and 1 base from J, the gap between germline ends came to 15 bases. As DNA, the CDR3 is TGTGCCAGCTCCCTCGGGGGGCATAGGAACACTGAAGCTTTCTTT. This codes for CASSLGGHRNTEAFF. The full variable domain, with the rest looked up from reference TRBV18 and TRBJ1-1, is NAGVMQNPRHLVRRRGQEARLRCSPMKGHSHVYWYRQLPEEGLKFMVYLQKENIIDESGMPKERFSAEFPKEGPSILRIQQVVRGDSAAYFCASSLGGHRNTEAFFGQGTRLTVV.

The chain is built from TRBV28 and TRBJ1-2; D might be TRBD1 (5 bases). Germline CDR1 is MDHEN and CDR2 is SYDVKM. Trimming took off 4 bases at V and 2 bases at J, with 20 bases between the two ends. The CDR3 loop spans 17 amino acids. CDR3: CASSYASGTVRNYGYTF. In DNA, the CDR3 is TGTGCCAGCAGTTACGCCTCCGGGACGGTGAGAAACTATGGCTACACCTTC.

This chain connects TRBV27 to TRBJ1-5; D not certain. V gave up 0 bases and J gave up 0 bases, with 9 bases separating them. This CDR3 has 16 residues. Germline V gene data show CDR1 as MNHEY and CDR2 as SMNVEV (reference sequence). DNA for the CDR3: TGTGCCAGCAGTTTATCGCCACGGTTTAGCAATCAGCCCCAGCATTTT. Residues: CASSLSPRFSNQPQHF.

The chain recombines TRBV19 with TRBJ2-4; perhaps TRBD1 as D (5 bases). Trimming took off 0 bases at V and 13 bases at J, with 10 bases between the two ends. The CDR3 loop spans 12 amino acids. Germline CDR1 reads LNHDA; CDR2 reads SQIVND (reference sequence). The CDR3: CASSIEGVTQYF. The CDR3 DNA reads as TGTGCCAGTAGTATAGAAGGGGTCACCCAGTACTTC.

This CDR3 is CACQGGDGYTF. The CDR3 region has the DNA TGTGCCTGCCAGGGCGGGGATGGCTACACCTTC. V gene TRBV30 combines with J gene TRBJ1-2; TRBD1 is a possible D gene (5 bases). The CDR3 spans 11 residues. Looked up from germline, CDR1 is GTSNPN and CDR2 is SVGIG (reference sequence). V lost 6 bases, J lost 6 bases, and 11 bases lay in between.

The chain links TRBV2 to TRBJ1-2, with 8 nucleotides matching TRBD1. Germline-derived CDR1 and CDR2 are SNHLY and FYNNEI. Germline trimming cut 8 bases from V and 4 bases from J; bases unmatched to any gene: 15. This CDR3 contains 16 residues. CDR3 in DNA: TGTGCCAGCCAACCAGGTTCAGGGGGCGTGAGCTATGGCTACACCTTC. Its protein is CASQPGSGGVSYGYTF.

The chain recombines TRBV7-2 with TRBJ2-1; no firm D call. Trimming removed 2 bases from V and 2 bases from J, with 10 bases in between. The CDR3 sequence is 15 residues long. Germline CDR1 is SGHTA and CDR2 is FQGNSA. The chain's CDR3 is CASSLTAVPYNEQFF. In DNA, the CDR3 is TGTGCCAGCAGCTTAACAGCAGTACCCTACAATGAGCAGTTCTTC.

The V gene is TRBV2, the J gene TRBJ2-7; D is perhaps TRBD1 (5 bases). V lost 4 bases, J lost 3 bases, and 16 bases lay in between. Germline V gene lookup returns CDR1 SNHLY and CDR2 FYNNEI. This CDR3 spans 15 amino acids. The CDR3 sequence is CASSVGRAGYYEQYV. CDR3 DNA: TGTGCCAGCAGTGTGGGCAGGGCAGGTTACTACGAGCAGTACGTC.

This clone was counted a single time. V and J are TRBV7-9 and TRBJ1-2; D gene ambiguous. Trimming removed 4 bases at V and 3 bases at J, with 9 bases between. Germline CDR1 reads SEHNR; CDR2 reads FQNEAQ (reference sequence). CDR3 length: 13 amino acids. For the CDR3, the DNA is TGTGCCAGCAGCTCTGGGGTCTACTATGGCTACACCTTC. This gives the protein CASSSGVYYGYTF.

The chain is built from TRBV6-1 and TRBJ1-1, with D perhaps TRBD1 (6 bases). Germline V gives CDR1 MNHNS, CDR2 SASEGT. This CDR3 comprises 13 residues. V shed 7 bases and J shed 5 bases, with 14 bases lying between them. The CDR3 coding sequence is TGTGCCAGCAACAGAGGGGGAAGTACTGAAGCTTTCTTT. Translating it yields CASNRGGSTEAFF.

V is TRBV5-1 and J is TRBJ2-3; unclear D gene. The CDR3 loop spans 13 amino acids. Germline V gives CDR1 SGHRS, CDR2 YFSETQ. V gave up 4 bases and J gave up 5 bases, with 11 bases separating them. CDR3 in amino acids: CASSDSSGDTQYF. Here the CDR3 DNA reads TGCGCCAGCAGCGATAGCTCAGGAGATACGCAGTATTTT.

The rearrangement uses TRBV5-1 and TRBJ2-3, with D maybe TRBD1 (6 bases). The CDR3 has 15 residues. Trimming shortened V by 2 bases and J by 5 bases, and 15 bases separated the two germline ends. In germline, CDR1 is SGHRS, CDR2 YFSETQ. The CDR3 region is CASSLFGQGQDTQYF. DNA for the CDR3: TGCGCCAGCAGCTTATTCGGGCAGGGGCAAGATACGCAGTATTTT. Based on the CDR3 plus reference TRBV5-1 and TRBJ2-3, the full variable domain is KAGVTQTPRYLIKTRGQQVTLSCSPISGHRSVSWYQQTPGQGLQFLFEYFSETQRNKGNFPGRFSGRQFSNSRSEMNVSTLELGDSALYLCASSLFGQGQDTQYFGPGTRLTVL.